The present T cell receptor (beta chain) was sequenced within a study of PD-L1 blockade in urothelial cancer. Overall study context: Per blood sample, T cells had a median of roughly 150,000.

Each PCR received spiked synthetic TCR analog templates. Sequencing used immunoSEQ multiplex PCR; TCRdb keeps in-frame clones, though not all of them. Here the sample spans about 90,000 clones, roughly 80% being singletons. Study-wide points: Pretreatment clonality of the blood TCR repertoire below the median was predictive of superior survival.

Note on this clone: What it binds is not known.

Described time point: peripheral blood 6 weeks after treatment start. Each patient supplied 1 to 8 pretreatment and on-treatment samples. This receptor was identified in a man aged 70-80 years with urothelial cancer. Material: PBMCs, obtained around atezolizumab (anti-PD-L1) treatment.

CDR3: CATGSGQGFDEQFF. The DNA of the CDR3 is TGTGCTACCGGTTCCGGACAGGGGTTCGATGAGCAGTTCTTC. J is TRBJ2-1 and V is TRBV15; TRBD1 matches at 9 bases. CDR1 and CDR2 from the germline V gene are LNHNV and YYDKDF (reference sequence). CDR3 length equals 14 residues.